One sample yielded the 23 T cell receptor beta chains listed below, sequenced in a study of T cell responses to AZD1222 COVID-19 vaccine. The assay was immunoSEQ multiplex PCR, and TCRdb's table has in-frame clones only and misses some. Among 170,000 or so clones, 90% were seen once, and the ten largest hold about 2.6%. Sequenced here: peripheral blood, sampled on day 0 of AZD1222 vaccination. All receptors derive from an adult in good health.

The chain carries TRBV30 and TRBJ1-2; 8 positions match TRBD1. Trimming at V came to 2 bases and at J to 6 bases, leaving 5 bases not matched to a gene. This CDR3 region has 13 residues. Germline V gene sequence: CDR1 GTSNPN, CDR2 SVGIG (reference sequence). CDR3 residues: CAWSTDRGNGYTF. CDR3 sequence (DNA): TGTGCCTGGAGTACTGACAGGGGTAATGGCTACACCTTC.

The gene calls are TRBV4-2 and TRBJ2-5; TRBD2 matches 7 bases. Per the germline V gene, CDR1 is LGHNA and CDR2 is YNFKEQ. V lost 1 base, J lost 3 bases, and 11 bases stayed unmatched. The CDR3 length is 17 residues. In nucleotides, the CDR3 is TGTGCCAGCAGCCAAGGCGGGCTAGCGGAATATGAAGAGACCCAGTACTTC. Translated: CASSQGGLAEYEETQYF.

The rearrangement links TRBV27 to TRBJ2-1, with D unresolved. This CDR3 spans 11 amino acids. The ends were cut back, 5 bases at V and 9 bases at J, with 8 bases in the middle. Germline CDR1 is MNHEY and CDR2 is SMNVEV (reference sequence). The CDR3 spells CASSGVGEQFF. DNA of the CDR3: TGTGCCAGCAGTGGGGTGGGTGAGCAGTTCTTC.

This chain joins TRBV2 and TRBJ2-7, with TRBD1 as a possible D gene (5 bases). The V gene lost 6 bases and the J gene lost 3 bases, with 9 bases spanning the gap. Germline-derived CDR1 and CDR2 are SNHLY and FYNNEI. This CDR3 has 12 amino acids. CDR3 loop: CASRGRVYEQYF. In DNA form, the CDR3 reads TGTGCCAGCAGGGGCAGGGTCTACGAGCAGTACTTC.

V usage is TRBV3-1 (or the pseudogene TRBV3-2) and J usage is TRBJ2-7, with D unclear. The germline gives CDR1 LGHDT, CDR2 YNNKEL (reference sequence). The CDR3 is 14 amino acids. Trimming cost V 1 base and J 3 bases, with 10 bases left between them. The CDR3 nucleotides read TGTGCCAGCAGCCAAGGAGTCGCAGACTACGAGCAGTACTTC. Translation: CASSQGVADYEQYF.

The chain joins TRBV18 to TRBJ1-1; TRBD1 agrees at 7 bases. CDR1 and CDR2 from the germline V gene are KGHSH and LQKENI. Unmatched junction bases numbered 5, after V lost 3 bases and J lost 4 bases. The CDR3 is 14 amino acids. Written as DNA, the CDR3 is TGTGCCAGCTCACCGACAGGGCGGGGCACTGAAGCTTTCTTT. It yields the protein CASSPTGRGTEAFF.

The chain carries TRBV7-9 and TRBJ2-2; TRBD2 agrees at 7 bases. The CDR3 covers 14 residues. Per germline, CDR1 SEHNR and CDR2 FQNEAQ (reference sequence). V was pared by 5 bases and J by 4 bases, with 4 bases of the junction left unmatched. The CDR3: CASSPGLRTGELFF. CDR3 nucleotides: TGTGCCAGCAGCCCGGGACTACGCACCGGGGAGCTGTTTTTT.

This clone has more than one count but fewer than ten. V usage is TRBV3-1 (or the pseudogene TRBV3-2) and J usage is TRBJ2-2; the match to TRBD2 covers 10 bases. Germline V gives CDR1 LGHDT, CDR2 YNNKEL (reference sequence). The CDR3 has 18 amino acids. V was pared by 4 bases and J by 3 bases, with 11 bases of the junction left unmatched. Here the CDR3 reads CASSPFRLAGAYTGELFF. The CDR3 coding sequence is TGTGCCAGCAGCCCCTTTAGGCTAGCGGGGGCCTACACCGGGGAGCTGTTTTTT.

This sequence joins TRBV11-3 and TRBJ2-3; 8 bases are shared with TRBD2. V was pared by 5 bases and J by 1 base, with 11 bases of the junction left unmatched. Germline CDR1 is SGHNT and CDR2 is YENEEA. This CDR3 is built from 17 residues. As DNA, the CDR3 is TGTGCCAGCAGCGCACACCGTGGAGCGGGGGGCACAGATACGCAGTATTTT. This encodes CASSAHRGAGGTDTQYF.

The chain couples TRBV2 to TRBJ1-2; 10 bases align to TRBD1. The CDR3 loop spans 15 amino acids. Germline V gene data show CDR1 as SNHLY and CDR2 as FYNNEI. J was trimmed by 4 bases and V by 6 bases; bases with no gene match: 8. CDR3 amino acids: CASRGGQGEIYGYTF. The CDR3 DNA sequence: TGTGCCAGCAGGGGAGGACAGGGGGAGATCTATGGCTACACCTTC.

The chain carries TRBV24-1 and TRBJ2-1, with D unresolved. CDR3 length: 16 amino acids. Germline values: CDR1 KGHDR, CDR2 SFDVKD. The germline V and J ends were trimmed by 3 bases and 0 bases, with 11 bases remaining between them. The CDR3 sequence: CATSDRDASSYNEQFF. The CDR3 nucleotides are TGTGCCACCAGTGATCGTGACGCCAGCTCCTACAATGAGCAGTTCTTC.

In this sample, this clone turned up a few times. The V call is TRBV27, the J call TRBJ2-7; D may be TRBD1 (6 bases). Trimming took off 6 bases at V and 0 bases at J, with 15 bases between the two ends. Germline V lookup: CDR1 MNHEY, CDR2 SMNVEV (reference sequence). This CDR3 has 15 amino acids. This CDR3 reads CASRPGAASSYEQYF. In DNA form, the CDR3 reads TGTGCCAGCAGACCAGGGGCGGCCAGCTCCTACGAGCAGTACTTC.

The chain links TRBV4-1 to TRBJ1-2; D call uncertain. Trimming stripped 4 bases from V and 4 bases from J, with 13 bases between. The CDR3 contains 14 residues. Germline V gene data show CDR1 as MGHRA and CDR2 as YSYEKL. The CDR3 DNA reads TGCGCCAGCAGCCGGACGGGAGAGGTCTATGGCTACACCTTC. This encodes CASSRTGEVYGYTF.

The chain has TRBV19 and TRBJ1-4, with D possibly TRBD1 on 5 matching bases. V lost 5 bases, J lost 16 bases, and 20 bases lay in between. Germline CDR1 LNHDA, CDR2 SQIVND (reference sequence). CDR3 length equals 13 residues. The CDR3 loop reads CASSPGRGYHPFF. DNA of the CDR3: TGTGCCAGTAGTCCGGGACGTGGATATCACCCGTTTTTT.

This chain connects TRBV9 to TRBJ2-7; D possibly corresponds to TRBD1 (5 bases). CDR1 is SGDLS and CDR2 is YYNGEE in the germline V gene. CDR3 length: 16 amino acids. V lost 1 base and J 1 base, leaving 15 bases between the germline ends. In DNA form, the CDR3 reads TGTGCCAGCAGCGTAAGAGGTCAGGGCCCTTCCTACGAGCAGTACTTC. It codes for CASSVRGQGPSYEQYF.

The chain combines TRBV6-2 or TRBV6-3 with TRBJ1-5; weak D call: TRBD1 (5 bases). Trimming left V 0 bases short and J 7 bases short, with 13 bases between. This CDR3 is 15 amino acids long. Germline CDR1 and CDR2: MNHEY and SVGEGT. The CDR3 nucleotides are TGTGCCAGCAGTTACTCACAGGTGAGAGGGCAGCCCCAGCATTTT. Its translation: CASSYSQVRGQPQHF.

J is TRBJ2-6 and V is TRBV7-6; D is uncertain. The CDR3 runs 16 residues. Trimming shortened V by 3 bases and J by 0 bases, and 9 bases separated the two germline ends. Germline V gene lookup returns CDR1 SGHVS and CDR2 FNYEAQ. DNA for the CDR3: TGTGCCAGCAGCTTGGAAAAATTCTCTGGGGCCAACGTCCTGACTTTC. Its translation is CASSLEKFSGANVLTF.

V usage is TRBV11-2 and J usage is TRBJ2-7; TRBD1 matches at 7 bases. This CDR3 comprises 15 residues. Germline V lookup: CDR1 SGHAT, CDR2 FQNNGV. Trimming removed 5 bases from V and 3 bases from J; junction bases left unmatched: 10. This CDR3 is CASSTFPGQSYEQYF. The DNA for the CDR3 is TGTGCCAGCAGCACATTCCCGGGACAGAGCTACGAGCAGTACTTC.

This clone showed up just once. This chain joins TRBV4-3 and TRBJ2-1; TRBD2 might be the D (5 bases). Germline-derived CDR1 and CDR2 are LGHNA and YSLEER. V was shortened by 3 bases and J by 0 bases, with 9 bases between the two germline ends. The CDR3 length is 15 residues. The CDR3 spells CASSQDRDSYNEQFF. The CDR3 DNA sequence: TGCGCCAGCAGCCAGGACCGGGACTCCTACAATGAGCAGTTCTTC.

Here the CDR3 reads CASSYRAVGGYTF. In DNA form, the CDR3 reads TGTGCCAGCAGTTACAGGGCAGTGGGTGGCTACACCTTC. J is TRBJ1-2 and V is TRBV6-5; D not certain. CDR1 is MNHEY and CDR2 is SVGAGI in the germline V gene. The CDR3 covers 13 residues. Trimming took off 2 bases at V and 7 bases at J, with 11 bases between the two ends.

The chain joins TRBV4-2 to TRBJ1-4; TRBD1 matches at 7 bases. Unmatched junction bases numbered 12, after V lost 1 base and J lost 4 bases. The CDR3 totals 18 residues. Germline V lookup: CDR1 LGHNA, CDR2 YNFKEQ. The chain's CDR3 is CASSQVGGGAGYNEKLFF. CDR3 sequence (DNA): TGTGCCAGCAGCCAAGTTGGAGGGGGCGCAGGGTATAATGAAAAACTGTTTTTT.

The rearrangement links TRBV11-1 to TRBJ1-1; D gene ambiguous. From germline, CDR1 is SGHAT and CDR2 FQDESV (reference sequence). The length of the CDR3 is 13 residues. Trimming removed 5 bases at V and 3 bases at J, with 10 bases between. The CDR3 coding sequence is TGTGCCAGCAGCCTGGGGTGGGACACTGAAGCTTTCTTT. It codes for CASSLGWDTEAFF.

The V gene is TRBV6-5, the J gene TRBJ2-2; 9 bases are shared with TRBD1. CDR3 length: 15 residues. Germline V gene sequence: CDR1 MNHEY, CDR2 SVGAGI. V lost 6 bases, J lost 4 bases, and 6 bases stayed unmatched. The CDR3 loop is CASRTGTGPTGELFF. The CDR3 DNA is TGTGCCAGCAGGACGGGGACAGGGCCCACCGGGGAGCTGTTTTTT.